The clone carrying this T cell receptor beta chain was observed at least ten times. The data were taken from a study of T cells in Graves' hyperthyroidism and ophthalmopathy. This CDR3 spans 13 amino acids. With 0 bases removed from V and 6 bases from J, the gap between germline ends came to 8 bases. Germline lookup yields CDR1 GTSNPN and CDR2 SVGIG (reference sequence). Diagnoses rested on clinical symptoms, serum thyroxine and TRAb, thyroid ultrasound and orbital computed tomography. TCR beta CDR3 sequences were amplified from RNA transcripts. RT-PCR in the first round (using the HTBI primer set) targeted the TCR CDR3. TCRdb re-called the multiplex PCR reads through MiXCR, storing one row per CDR3 protein. The table has approximately 510,000 distinct CDR3 sequences, less than 25% seen once.

Sequenced sample: blood. The chain carries TRBV30 and TRBJ2-2; D is unresolved. The TCR sequence derives from a man aged 18 to 29 with Graves' hyperthyroidism. The CDR3 sequence is CAWSVKVPGELFF. In nucleotides, the CDR3 is TGTGCCTGGAGTGTAAAGGTCCCCGGGGAGCTGTTTTTT.